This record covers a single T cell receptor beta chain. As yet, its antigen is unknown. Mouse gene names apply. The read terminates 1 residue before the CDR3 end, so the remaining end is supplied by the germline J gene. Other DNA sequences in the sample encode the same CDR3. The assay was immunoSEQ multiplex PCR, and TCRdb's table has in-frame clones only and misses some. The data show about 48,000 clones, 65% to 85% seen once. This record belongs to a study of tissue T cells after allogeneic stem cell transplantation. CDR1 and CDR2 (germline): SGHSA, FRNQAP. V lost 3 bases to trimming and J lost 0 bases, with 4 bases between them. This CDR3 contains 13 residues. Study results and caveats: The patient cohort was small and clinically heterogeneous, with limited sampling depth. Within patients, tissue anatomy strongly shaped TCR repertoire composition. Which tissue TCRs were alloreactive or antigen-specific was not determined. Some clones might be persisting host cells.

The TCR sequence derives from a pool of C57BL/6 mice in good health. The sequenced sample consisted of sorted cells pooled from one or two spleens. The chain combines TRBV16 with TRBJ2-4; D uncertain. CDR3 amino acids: CASSFDSQNTLYF. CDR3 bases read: TGTGCAAGCAGCTTCGACAGTCAAAACACCTTGTAC.